One sample yielded the 31 T cell receptor beta chains listed below, sequenced in a study of blood T cell repertoires in COVID-19. The table came from immunoSEQ multiplex PCR; TCRdb's copy has only in-frame clones and leaves some out. The data hold about 66,000 clones, with around 84% observed a single time. The sample consisted of peripheral blood. These receptors all come from a man aged 50 to 59 with active COVID-19.

V gene TRBV6-1 combines with J gene TRBJ1-5; maybe TRBD1 (6 bases). The CDR3 sequence is 15 residues long. Germline V CDR1 and CDR2: MNHNS, SASEGT. V lost 1 base and J lost 3, with 10 bases in between. Here the CDR3 DNA reads TGTGCCAGCAGTGAAGTGGGGGCGTACAATCAGCCCCAGCATTTT. Protein sequence: CASSEVGAYNQPQHF.

This chain joins TRBV5-1 and TRBJ2-3; 12 bases line up with TRBD2. Germline V gives CDR1 SGHRS, CDR2 YFSETQ. This CDR3 has 14 residues. V dropped 8 bases and J dropped 2; count of bases not matched to a gene: 3. DNA of the CDR3: TGCGCCAGTAGACTAGCGGGGGTCACAGATACGCAGTATTTT. It specifies CASRLAGVTDTQYF.

The rearrangement links TRBV14 to TRBJ1-1; 8 bases align to TRBD1. This CDR3 comprises 19 residues. The ends lost 1 base at V and 5 bases at J; junction bases unmatched: 18. Germline assignment: CDR1 SGHDN and CDR2 FVKESK. CDR3 sequence reads: CASSQVLGRGRRMITEAFF. The CDR3 DNA follows: TGTGCCAGCAGCCAAGTGTTGGGCAGGGGGCGCAGGATGATTACTGAAGCTTTCTTT. The full variable domain, completed using reference TRBV14 and TRBJ1-1, is EAGVTQFPSHSVIEKGQTVTLRCDPISGHDNLYWYRRVMGKEIKFLLHFVKESKQDESGMPNNRFLAERTGGTYSTLKVQPAELEDSGVYFCASSQVLGRGRRMITEAFFGQGTRLTVV.

The gene calls are TRBV5-1 and TRBJ1-2, with D possibly TRBD1 on 6 matching bases. Trimming shortened V by 4 bases and J by 3 bases, and 19 bases separated the two germline ends. Germline CDR1 SGHRS, CDR2 YFSETQ. The CDR3 sequence is 16 residues long. CDR3 in DNA: TGCGCCAGCAGCCCTTCAACAGGGATGGGGGACTATGGCTACACCTTC. This sequence encodes CASSPSTGMGDYGYTF.

This clone was picked up one time. CDR3 amino acids: CASSVGLAGRETQYF. In nucleotides, the CDR3 is TGTGCCAGCAGTGTGGGACTAGCGGGGCGAGAGACCCAGTACTTC. J is TRBJ2-5 and V is TRBV2; 13 bases align to TRBD2. This CDR3 has 15 residues. Germline CDR1 is SNHLY and CDR2 is FYNNEI. Trimming removed 4 bases from V and 4 bases from J; junction bases left unmatched: 3. Complete variable domain (other parts from reference TRBV2 and TRBJ2-5): EPEVTQTPSHQVTQMGQEVILRCVPISNHLYFYWYRQILGQKVEFLVSFYNNEISEKSEIFDDQFSVERPDGSNFTLKIRSTKLEDSAMYFCASSVGLAGRETQYFGPGTRLLVL.

The V call is TRBV7-9, the J call TRBJ1-2, with TRBD1 as a possible D gene (5 bases). The germline V and J ends were trimmed by 2 bases and 8 bases, with 9 bases remaining between them. The CDR3 runs 12 residues. CDR1 and CDR2 (germline): SEHNR, FQNEAQ (reference sequence). CDR3 sequence: CASSLTQGGYTF. In DNA, the CDR3 is TGTGCCAGCAGCTTAACCCAGGGAGGCTACACCTTC.

The chain recombines TRBV4-1 with TRBJ2-1; D unclear. CDR1 and CDR2 from the germline V gene are MGHRA and YSYEKL. This CDR3 is built from 13 residues. The V end was cut by 0 bases, the J end by 8 bases, with 8 bases between. This chain's CDR3 is CASSQEITYEQFF. CDR3 bases: TGCGCCAGCAGCCAAGAAATCACTTATGAGCAGTTCTTC.

This rearrangement joins TRBV11-3 to TRBJ2-7, with D maybe TRBD2 (6 bases). The CDR3 consists of 15 residues. Trimming pared 0 bases from V and 6 bases from J, leaving 15 bases between. The germline V gene encodes CDR1 SGHNT and CDR2 YENEEA. This CDR3 is CASSLDPLASAEQYV. The DNA of the CDR3 is TGTGCCAGCAGCTTAGATCCACTAGCTTCGGCCGAGCAGTACGTC.

The chain carries TRBV4-2 and TRBJ2-3; TRBD1 might be the D (6 bases). The ends were cut back, 1 base at V and 3 bases at J, with 11 bases in the middle. Germline V lookup: CDR1 LGHNA, CDR2 YNFKEQ. This CDR3 spans 15 amino acids. CDR3 DNA: TGTGCCAGCAGCCAAGGACAGGACACTACAGATACGCAGTATTTT. Amino acids: CASSQGQDTTDTQYF.

This chain connects TRBV3-1 (or the pseudogene TRBV3-2) to TRBJ1-2; 8 bases are shared with TRBD1. This CDR3 is 13 amino acids long. CDR1 LGHDT and CDR2 YNNKEL come from the germline V gene (reference sequence). Trimming at V came to 2 bases and at J to 7 bases, leaving 3 bases not matched to a gene. CDR3 sequence reads: CASSQQGAGGYTF. CDR3 coding DNA: TGTGCCAGCAGCCAACAGGGGGCAGGTGGCTACACCTTC.

V gene TRBV7-9 combines with J gene TRBJ2-3; weak D call: TRBD2 (6 bases). Trimming stripped 6 bases from V and 1 base from J, with 8 bases between. The CDR3 has 13 amino acids. Germline V gene lookup returns CDR1 SEHNR and CDR2 FQNEAQ (reference sequence). Written as DNA, the CDR3 is TGTGCCAGCAGACGCGGGGGCACAGATACGCAGTATTTT. Its translation: CASRRGGTDTQYF.

This clone was recorded once. The CDR3 bases are TGCAGCGTTGGTCAGGCCCTCCAAGAGACCCAGTACTTC. It yields the protein CSVGQALQETQYF. The rearrangement joins TRBV29-1 to TRBJ2-5; D is ambiguous. V was cut by 4 bases and J by 1 base, with 10 bases left in between. The CDR3 is 13 residues long. CDR1 and CDR2 from the germline V gene are SQVTM and ANQGSEA.

This chain joins TRBV5-4 and TRBJ2-1; 14 bases are a match to TRBD2. Germline V gives CDR1 SGHNT, CDR2 YYREEE (reference sequence). The ends lost 0 bases at V and 9 bases at J; junction bases unmatched: 5. This CDR3 has 16 amino acids. The CDR3: CASSLAGTSGRGEQFF. CDR3 DNA sequence: TGTGCCAGCAGCTTGGCCGGGACTAGCGGGAGAGGTGAGCAGTTCTTC.

The chain recombines TRBV11-3 with TRBJ2-1; 9 nucleotides align to TRBD1. With 8 bases clipped from V and 6 bases from J, the junction kept 5 bases outside the gene matches. The CDR3 covers 13 residues. Germline V lookup: CDR1 SGHNT, CDR2 YENEEA. The CDR3 sequence is CASGTGRFNEQFF. The CDR3 DNA reads as TGTGCCAGCGGGACAGGGAGGTTCAATGAGCAGTTCTTC.

The CDR3 DNA reads as TGTGCCAGCTCACCACGGACTACGTACGAGCAGTACTTC. It encodes CASSPRTTYEQYF. This chain uses TRBV18 with TRBJ2-7; D possibly corresponds to TRBD2 (6 bases). This CDR3 contains 13 residues. Deletions cut 1 base from V and 4 bases from J, with 8 bases between. CDR1 KGHSH and CDR2 LQKENI come from the germline V gene.

V gene TRBV6-5 combines with J gene TRBJ1-1, with D perhaps TRBD1 (6 bases). V was shortened by 1 base and J by 3 bases, with 15 bases between the two germline ends. The germline CDR1 and CDR2 sequences are MNHEY and SVGAGI. The length of the CDR3 is 16 residues. The CDR3 DNA sequence: TGTGCCAGCAGTTACTTTCAGGGCGAGGGGGACACTGAAGCTTTCTTT. Translated: CASSYFQGEGDTEAFF.

This clone was observed a handful of times. The chain is built from TRBV6-6 and TRBJ1-2, with 7 bases matching TRBD1. The junction had 2 bases not matched to a gene; V was cut back by 4 bases and J by 3 bases. This CDR3 contains 13 residues. Germline CDR1 is MNHNY and CDR2 is SVGAGI (reference sequence). CDR3 sequence (DNA): TGTGCCAGCAGTTCCACAGGGGACTATGGCTACACCTTC. Its translation: CASSSTGDYGYTF.

The chain couples TRBV7-2 to TRBJ1-1, with D perhaps TRBD1 (5 bases). CDR3 length: 13 residues. Between the trimmed V and J ends, which lost 4 bases and 6 bases, there was a span of 12 bases. Per germline, CDR1 SGHTA and CDR2 FQGNSA. In nucleotides, the CDR3 is TGTGCCAGCAGCTCGGCCAGGGTAGCTGAAGCTTTCTTT. Protein product: CASSSARVAEAFF.

The chain recombines TRBV4-2 with TRBJ2-5; possible D gene TRBD2, 5 bases. This CDR3 is 17 amino acids long. Per germline, CDR1 LGHNA and CDR2 YNFKEQ. Trimming stripped 4 bases from V and 2 bases from J, with 20 bases between. CDR3 region: CASSLLGNNRGQETQYF. The CDR3, as DNA: TGTGCCAGCAGCCTACTGGGGAATAATCGGGGTCAAGAGACCCAGTACTTC.

The chain links TRBV2 to TRBJ1-1; 7 bases map to TRBD1. This CDR3 has 13 amino acids. The germline CDR1 and CDR2 sequences are SNHLY and FYNNEI. V trimming: 7 bases; J trimming: 4 bases; junction bases outside the gene matches: 6. The chain's CDR3 is CASTRDSTTEAFF. CDR3 DNA: TGTGCCAGCACGCGGGACAGTACCACTGAAGCTTTCTTT.

In this sample, this clone turned up once. The chain is built from TRBV2 and TRBJ1-2; possibly TRBD1 for D (5 bases). V lost 8 bases and J lost 7, with 17 bases in between. Germline CDR1 is SNHLY and CDR2 is FYNNEI. The CDR3 has 13 amino acids. The CDR3 nucleotides are TGTGCCAGCCGCCGGGAGATCGGGGGTGGCTACACCTTC. Translation gives CASRREIGGGYTF.

The chain employs TRBV4-1 and TRBJ2-1, with 8 bases identical to TRBD2. This CDR3 has 15 residues. Trimming at V came to 4 bases and at J to 5 bases, leaving 7 bases not matched to a gene. Looked up from germline, CDR1 is MGHRA and CDR2 is YSYEKL. CDR3: CASSRPGLGDNEQFF. The CDR3 nucleotides read TGCGCCAGCAGCCGACCGGGACTAGGGGACAATGAGCAGTTCTTC.

The V and J genes are TRBV2 and TRBJ2-7, with TRBD1 matching over 8 bases. CDR3 length: 12 residues. CDR1 and CDR2 from the germline V gene are SNHLY and FYNNEI. Unmatched junction bases numbered 3, after V lost 5 bases and J lost 6 bases. The CDR3 nucleotides read TGTGCCAGCAGTAGACAGGGGCTCGAGCAGTACGTC. Translating gives CASSRQGLEQYV.

The chain couples TRBV5-1 to TRBJ2-1, with TRBD2 matching 11 bases. Trimming at V came to 4 bases and at J to 2 bases, leaving 2 bases not matched to a gene. The CDR3 contains 15 residues. Germline V gene lookup returns CDR1 SGHRS and CDR2 YFSETQ. The CDR3 reads CASSATSGAYNEQFF. The CDR3 DNA reads as TGCGCCAGCAGCGCGACTAGCGGGGCCTACAATGAGCAGTTCTTC.

This chain joins TRBV3-1 (or the pseudogene TRBV3-2) and TRBJ1-2; 7 bases agree with TRBD1. The J segment lost 8 bases and the V segment lost 0 bases, leaving 3 bases of the junction unmatched. Germline CDR1 is LGHDT and CDR2 is YNNKEL (reference sequence). This CDR3 region has 13 residues. The CDR3 nucleotides are TGTGCCAGCAGCCAAGAGACAGGGTTGGGCTACACCTTC. Translated, it gives CASSQETGLGYTF.

The chain couples TRBV29-1 to TRBJ2-3, with 7 nucleotides matching TRBD2. There are 15 residues in the CDR3. The V gene's germline CDR1 is SQVTM and CDR2 ANQGSEA. With 5 bases clipped from V and 0 bases from J, the junction kept 8 bases outside the gene matches. CDR3 sequence: CSVCEGGTSTDTQYF. DNA for the CDR3: TGCAGCGTTTGTGAGGGAGGGACTAGCACAGATACGCAGTATTTT.

The rearrangement uses TRBV3-1 (or the pseudogene TRBV3-2) and TRBJ2-7; D might be TRBD1 (6 bases). This CDR3 region has 14 residues. V lost 1 base, J lost 6 bases, and 13 bases lay in between. The V gene's germline CDR1 is LGHDT and CDR2 YNNKEL (reference sequence). CDR3 loop: CASSQVQGRGEQYF. CDR3 bases: TGTGCCAGCAGCCAAGTTCAGGGGCGTGGCGAGCAGTACTTC.

The chain links TRBV11-2 to TRBJ2-1, with TRBD1 matching 8 bases. V lost 5 bases to trimming and J lost 5 bases; unmatched junction nucleotides: 5. CDR1 SGHAT and CDR2 FQNNGV come from the germline V gene. The CDR3 extends over 14 amino acids. CDR3 sequence: CASSPGQGHNEQFF. CDR3 DNA sequence: TGTGCCAGCAGCCCCGGACAGGGACACAATGAGCAGTTCTTC.

V usage is TRBV24-1 and J usage is TRBJ2-1; 7 nucleotides align to TRBD2. This CDR3 is built from 15 residues. In germline, CDR1 is KGHDR, CDR2 SFDVKD. Trimming cost V 5 bases and J 2 bases; bases outside gene matches: 5. DNA for the CDR3: TGTGCCACCAGTGGTGGAGCGGGAACCTACAATGAGCAGTTCTTC. Protein product: CATSGGAGTYNEQFF.

CDR3 DNA: TGTGCCAGCAGCCAGGGCGGGACAGGTCGTGGCTACACCTTC. Translated, it gives CASSQGGTGRGYTF. The V gene is TRBV3-1 (or the pseudogene TRBV3-2), the J gene TRBJ1-2; 8 bases match TRBD1. The CDR3 has 14 residues. Germline loops: CDR1 LGHDT, CDR2 YNNKEL (reference sequence). With V trimmed by 3 bases and J by 7 bases, 7 bases remained unmatched.

The DNA for the CDR3 is TGTGCCAGCAGCTCCCCGGACAGGGCGCCCACTACCTCTGGAAACACCATATATTTT. Its protein product is CASSSPDRAPTTSGNTIYF. The chain has TRBV9 and TRBJ1-3, with 8 bases matching TRBD1. Germline V gene data show CDR1 as SGDLS and CDR2 as YYNGEE. V shed 4 bases and J 0 bases; nucleotides not matched to a gene: 15. The CDR3 extends over 19 amino acids.